The clone carrying this TCR beta chain was recorded once. The V gene end was trimmed by 0 bases and the J gene end by 1 base; junction bases not matched to a gene: 8. CDR3 length: 19 residues. The germline V gene has CDR1 SGDLS and CDR2 YYNGEE. The data originate from a study of blood T cell repertoires in COVID-19. Participants' own reports of clinical history determined their cohort assignment. Either two negative PCRs, clearance, or symptom resolution qualified Cohort 3 donors as recovered. Sequencing used immunoSEQ multiplex PCR; TCRdb keeps in-frame clones, though not all of them. The data contain approximately 200,000 clones, 80% to 90% of them seen just once; the ten biggest clones take up around 1.3%.

Sample: PBMCs or T cells enriched from blood (not recorded which). The chain employs TRBV9 and TRBJ2-6; 9 bases align to TRBD2. The receptor comes from a man under 40 who had recovered from COVID-19. CDR3 coding DNA: TGTGCCAGCAGCGTAGCTCCAGCGGGGGGCTCGTCTGGGGCCAACGTCCTGACTTTC. It yields the protein CASSVAPAGGSSGANVLTF.